One and the same sample provided the 27 T cell receptor beta chains below, sequenced in a study of blood T cell repertoires in COVID-19. Generated by immunoSEQ multiplex PCR, the TCRdb table keeps only in-frame clones and is missing some. The sample has fewer than 450,000 clones; about 87% are singletons. Input material: peripheral blood. These receptors all come from a woman in her forties or fifties with COVID-19, enrolled during active disease.

The gene calls are TRBV29-1 and TRBJ2-7, with 10 positions matching TRBD2. Germline-derived CDR1 and CDR2 are SQVTM and ANQGSEA. Trimming took 4 bases from V and 6 from J; bases not matched to a gene: 3. The length of the CDR3 is 12 residues. The chain's CDR3 is CSVVSGRLEQYF. The CDR3 region has the DNA TGCAGCGTTGTTAGCGGGAGGCTCGAGCAGTACTTC.

The rearrangement links TRBV7-8 to TRBJ2-1; D possibly corresponds to TRBD2 (6 bases). This CDR3 region has 21 residues. Trimming pared 1 base from V and 0 bases from J, leaving 25 bases between. The V gene's germline CDR1 is SGHVS and CDR2 FQNEAQ. CDR3 region: CASSLELGSGREASSYNEQFF. CDR3 DNA: TGTGCCAGCAGCTTAGAGCTAGGGTCGGGCAGGGAGGCCAGCTCCTACAATGAGCAGTTCTTC.

This clone was recorded a few times. V and J are TRBV9 and TRBJ1-2; 11 bases match TRBD1. This CDR3 comprises 14 residues. The V gene's germline CDR1 is SGDLS and CDR2 YYNGEE. Unmatched junction bases numbered 4, after V lost 3 bases and J lost 6 bases. CDR3 amino acids: CASSGTGQGDGYTF. DNA for the CDR3: TGTGCCAGCAGCGGCACGGGACAGGGGGATGGCTACACCTTC.

The rearrangement uses TRBV12-2 and TRBJ2-7; TRBD2, the D gene given by the table, was not confirmed from the DNA. TRBV12-2 is termed a pseudogene. CDR3 length: 16 residues. The CDR3: CASRRRTSGRTYEQYF. Written as DNA, the CDR3 is TGTGCAAGTCGCCGCAGGACTAGCGGGAGGACCTACGAGCAGTACTTC.

The chain links TRBV29-1 to TRBJ1-3; TRBD1 might be the D (5 bases). The germline CDR1 and CDR2 sequences are SQVTM and ANQGSEA. The CDR3 runs 13 residues. The V end lost 7 bases, the J end lost 7 bases, and 17 bases lay between the germline ends. The chain's CDR3 is CSAQGALRNTIYF. The CDR3 DNA is TGCAGCGCCCAAGGGGCCCTCAGGAACACCATATATTTT.

This clone was picked up a small number of times. This chain uses TRBV2 with TRBJ1-5; 10 bases map to TRBD1. This CDR3 has 16 amino acids. The germline V gene has CDR1 SNHLY and CDR2 FYNNEI. The ends lost 5 bases at V and 6 bases at J; junction bases unmatched: 10. The CDR3 reads CASSFLGQGGRQPQHF. The CDR3 nucleotides read TGTGCCAGCAGTTTTCTAGGACAGGGGGGTCGTCAGCCCCAGCATTTT.

The gene calls are TRBV7-6 and TRBJ2-1; D unclear. Germline CDR1 reads SGHVS; CDR2 reads FNYEAQ. Deletions cut 0 bases from V and 0 bases from J, with 6 bases between. The CDR3 sequence is 15 residues long. The CDR3 here is CASSLAVSSYNEQFF. CDR3 DNA sequence: TGTGCCAGCAGCTTAGCGGTTAGCTCCTACAATGAGCAGTTCTTC.

The chain recombines TRBV2 with TRBJ1-3; the D is unclear. The germline gives CDR1 SNHLY, CDR2 FYNNEI. The CDR3 is made up of 13 amino acids. V dropped 7 bases and J dropped 11 bases, with 18 bases sitting between them. The CDR3 DNA is TGTGCCAGCACCCCGCCCGTAGGAAGCGCCATATATTTT. The encoded protein is CASTPPVGSAIYF.

This clone has a handful of counts. The rearrangement links TRBV7-2 to TRBJ2-3; 11 bases are shared with TRBD2. The CDR3 is made up of 18 amino acids. V lost 1 base to trimming and J lost 6 bases; unmatched junction nucleotides: 12. The germline CDR1 and CDR2 sequences are SGHTA and FQGNSA. CDR3 residues: CASSLVAPSGRRGDTQYF. In nucleotides, the CDR3 is TGTGCCAGCAGCTTAGTTGCGCCTAGCGGGAGGAGGGGTGATACGCAGTATTTT.

This chain links TRBV7-9 with TRBJ1-1; possibly TRBD1 for D (6 bases). The V end lost 4 bases, the J end lost 5 bases, and 11 bases lay between the germline ends. CDR3 length equals 13 residues. The germline V gene has CDR1 SEHNR and CDR2 FQNEAQ (reference sequence). The CDR3 protein is CASSSSGETEAFF. The CDR3 DNA is TGTGCCAGCAGCTCTTCAGGGGAGACTGAAGCTTTCTTT.

V is TRBV11-3 and J is TRBJ1-2; 7 nucleotides align to TRBD1. The CDR3 spans 12 residues. Losses at the gene ends were 4 bases for V and 7 bases for J; bases not matched to a gene: 3. Germline CDR1 reads SGHNT; CDR2 reads YENEEA. CDR3 sequence (DNA): TGTGCCAGCAGCTGGGACAGATCTGGCTACACCTTC. This encodes CASSWDRSGYTF.

The rearrangement uses TRBV9 and TRBJ2-1, with TRBD1 matching over 10 bases. The germline V gene has CDR1 SGDLS and CDR2 YYNGEE. The CDR3 runs to 16 residues. V shed 4 bases and J 6 bases; nucleotides not matched to a gene: 10. For the CDR3, the DNA is TGTGCCAGCAGCCCTCGACCCGGACAGGGGGGCAATGAGCAGTTCTTC. This codes for CASSPRPGQGGNEQFF.

The chain links TRBV28 to TRBJ1-2; 8 positions match TRBD1. Germline CDR1 and CDR2: MDHEN and SYDVKM. The CDR3 is 15 residues long. Trimming took 1 base from V and 4 from J; bases not matched to a gene: 5. CDR3 in DNA: TGTGCCAGCAGTTTATCAGGGGGCCTCGGCTATGGCTACACCTTC. Encoded protein: CASSLSGGLGYGYTF.

This clone was counted a single time. In DNA form, the CDR3 reads TGTGCCAGCAGGAACACTGGACTAGGAGAGACCCAGTACTTC. Translated, it gives CASRNTGLGETQYF. The V and J genes are TRBV6-5 and TRBJ2-5; 7 nucleotides agree with TRBD2. There are 14 residues in the CDR3. Germline trimming cut 6 bases from V and 4 bases from J; bases unmatched to any gene: 8. CDR1 is MNHEY and CDR2 is SVGAGI in the germline V gene.

The genes are TRBV19 and TRBJ2-7, with 7 bases lining up with TRBD1. After removal of 9 bases from V and 0 bases from J, the junction contained 8 bases not matched to a gene. Germline V CDR1 and CDR2: LNHDA, SQIVND (reference sequence). The CDR3 loop spans 14 amino acids. The DNA of the CDR3 is TGTGCCAGATTCGACAGGGAGTCCTCCTACGAGCAGTACTTC. The encoded protein is CARFDRESSYEQYF.

The V gene is TRBV3-1 (or the pseudogene TRBV3-2), the J gene TRBJ1-2; 7 bases are a match to TRBD1. From germline, CDR1 is LGHDT and CDR2 YNNKEL (reference sequence). The CDR3 runs to 18 residues. V was clipped by 0 bases and J by 4 bases; unmatched bases: 14. In DNA, the CDR3 is TGTGCCAGCAGCCAAGAGGGGGGAGGACACAGGGGCGTCTATGGCTACACCTTC. Translating it yields CASSQEGGGHRGVYGYTF.

In this sample, this clone turned up once. The chain uses TRBV5-8 and TRBJ2-5; perhaps TRBD1 as D (6 bases). Germline V gene data show CDR1 as SGHTS and CDR2 as YDEGEE. The CDR3 has 14 amino acids. Trimming removed 3 bases from V and 3 bases from J, with 12 bases in between. CDR3 loop: CASSSWGRKETQYF. For the CDR3, the DNA is TGTGCCAGCAGCTCGTGGGGGCGAAAAGAGACCCAGTACTTC.

The chain couples TRBV9 to TRBJ2-3; TRBD2 agrees at 16 bases. V dropped 4 bases and J dropped 4; count of bases not matched to a gene: 3. The CDR3 totals 16 residues. Germline CDR1 is SGDLS and CDR2 is YYNGEE. The CDR3 DNA follows: TGTGCCAGCAGCTTGGGACTAGCGGGAGGGCCAGATACGCAGTATTTT. It translates to CASSLGLAGGPDTQYF.

CDR3 residues: CASSQVGRGGYGYTF. In nucleotides, the CDR3 is TGTGCCAGCAGCCAGGTCGGACGGGGAGGCTATGGCTACACCTTC. This chain joins TRBV3-1 (or the pseudogene TRBV3-2) and TRBJ1-2, with unresolved D. Trimming removed 3 bases at V and 4 bases at J, with 15 bases between. The CDR3 totals 15 residues. Germline values: CDR1 LGHDT, CDR2 YNNKEL (reference sequence).

This clone occurred once. The chain couples TRBV4-2 to TRBJ2-2, with 12 bases identical to TRBD2. Unmatched junction bases numbered 5, after V lost 4 bases and J lost 8 bases. Germline assignment: CDR1 LGHNA and CDR2 YNFKEQ. The CDR3 extends over 15 amino acids. CDR3 protein: CASSPGLAGQGELFF. As DNA, the CDR3 is TGTGCCAGCAGCCCGGGACTAGCGGGCCAAGGGGAGCTGTTTTTT.

J is TRBJ2-1 and V is TRBV12-3 or TRBV12-4; the D is unclear. The CDR3 totals 13 residues. V was pared by 2 bases and J by 10 bases, with 12 bases between. CDR3 nucleotide sequence: TGTGCCAGCAGTTTAAACAGTGGGCTAGAGCAGTTCTTC. Its translation: CASSLNSGLEQFF.

The rearrangement joins TRBV4-1 to TRBJ1-4; possible D gene TRBD1, 5 bases. V gave up 1 base and J gave up 8 bases, with 14 bases separating them. The CDR3 covers 15 residues. Germline V gene data show CDR1 as MGHRA and CDR2 as YSYEKL. The CDR3 sequence is CASSQGPGGKEKLFF. CDR3 in DNA: TGCGCCAGCAGCCAAGGTCCGGGGGGGAAAGAAAAACTGTTTTTT.

The chain uses TRBV18 and TRBJ1-1; D gene ambiguous. CDR3 length: 15 amino acids. CDR1 is KGHSH, CDR2 LQKENI, per germline. Trimming left V 0 bases short and J 4 bases short, with 12 bases between. In nucleotides, the CDR3 is TGTGCCAGCTCACCACCCCGGACGGGAGTCACTGAAGCTTTCTTT. This sequence encodes CASSPPRTGVTEAFF.

The chain combines TRBV6-2 or TRBV6-3 with TRBJ1-1; 9 bases agree with TRBD1. The CDR3 is 12 amino acids. Trimming took 5 bases from V and 11 from J; bases not matched to a gene: 6. In germline, CDR1 is MNHEY, CDR2 SVGEGT. CDR3 nucleotide sequence: TGTGCCAGCAGTCAACAGGGGGCTCGGGCTTTCTTT. As protein: CASSQQGARAFF.

This chain joins TRBV5-1 and TRBJ2-1, with 7 bases that match TRBD2. CDR3 length: 14 amino acids. V shed 6 bases, J shed 1 base, and the junction held 4 bases outside the gene matches. From germline, CDR1 is SGHRS and CDR2 YFSETQ. The CDR3 DNA follows: TGCGCCAGCACCCCGGGGGGTTCCTACAATGAGCAGTTCTTC. Amino acids: CASTPGGSYNEQFF.

A few counts support this clone. V usage is TRBV30 and J usage is TRBJ2-2; TRBD1 matches 8 bases. The CDR3 contains 14 residues. Germline V gene data show CDR1 as GTSNPN and CDR2 as SVGIG (reference sequence). The J segment lost 6 bases and the V segment lost 2 bases, leaving 5 bases of the junction unmatched. This CDR3 is CAWSTGGWAGELFF. The CDR3 DNA reads TGTGCCTGGAGTACAGGGGGATGGGCCGGGGAGCTGTTTTTT.

This chain uses TRBV25-1 with TRBJ1-2, with 10 positions matching TRBD1. The CDR3 has 16 residues. V shed 4 bases, J shed 4 bases, and the junction held 9 bases outside the gene matches. The germline CDR1 and CDR2 sequences are MGHDK and SYGVNS. DNA of the CDR3: TGTGCCAGCAGTGCCTCCGGGACAGGGGATGGCTATGGCTACACCTTC. It is translated as CASSASGTGDGYGYTF.